This T cell receptor beta chain was obtained from a study of T-cell memory formation after mild COVID-19. Study-wide background: Largely donor-specific TCR clusters were found.

The V gene lost 3 bases and the J gene lost 2 bases, with 10 bases spanning the gap. This CDR3 comprises 13 residues. Germline V gene sequence: CDR1 DFQATT, CDR2 SNEGSKA (reference sequence). Study results and limitations: Balance between CD4 and CD8 was seen in clones contracting day 15 to 85, and a CD4+ lean was seen in later expanders.

Using its own MiXCR run on the 5' RACE reads, TCRdb lists one record per CDR3 protein. The top ten hold around a fifth of the sample, which has about 320,000 distinct CDR3 sequences, about 13% seen once. This clonotype was counted between two and nine times. Antigen: not known. Sequencing used PBMCs or a T cell subset sorted from them (not recorded which). The TCR originated in a man aged 18 to 29 who had mild COVID-19 (a few samples of this study predate the infection). Cell type and time point are not known. The chain links TRBV20-1 to TRBJ2-5; a weak D match, TRBD2 (6 bases). CDR3 amino acids: CSASAGRQETQYF. The CDR3 nucleotides read TGCAGTGCTAGTGCCGGGAGACAAGAGACCCAGTACTTC.